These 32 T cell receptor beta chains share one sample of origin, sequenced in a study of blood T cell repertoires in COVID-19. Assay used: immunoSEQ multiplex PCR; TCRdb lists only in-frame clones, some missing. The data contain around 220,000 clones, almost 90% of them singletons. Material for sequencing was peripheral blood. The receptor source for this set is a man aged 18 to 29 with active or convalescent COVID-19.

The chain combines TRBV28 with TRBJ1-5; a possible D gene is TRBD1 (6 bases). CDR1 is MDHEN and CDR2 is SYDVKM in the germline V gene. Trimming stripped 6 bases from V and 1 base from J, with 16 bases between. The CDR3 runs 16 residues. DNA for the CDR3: TGTGCCAGCAGATTGGCAGGGGTTTCAAGCAATCAGCCCCAGCATTTT. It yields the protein CASRLAGVSSNQPQHF.

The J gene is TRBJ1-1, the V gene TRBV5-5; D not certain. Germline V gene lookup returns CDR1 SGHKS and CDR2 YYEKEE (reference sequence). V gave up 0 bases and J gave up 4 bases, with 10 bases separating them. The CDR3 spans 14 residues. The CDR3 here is CASSLETPSTEAFF. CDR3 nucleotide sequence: TGTGCCAGCAGCTTGGAAACACCATCCACTGAAGCTTTCTTT. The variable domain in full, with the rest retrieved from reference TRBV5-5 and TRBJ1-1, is DAGVTQSPTHLIKTRGQQVTLRCSPISGHKSVSWYQQVLGQGPQFIFQYYEKEERGRGNFPDRFSARQFPNYSSELNVNALLLGDSALYLCASSLETPSTEAFFGQGTRLTVV.

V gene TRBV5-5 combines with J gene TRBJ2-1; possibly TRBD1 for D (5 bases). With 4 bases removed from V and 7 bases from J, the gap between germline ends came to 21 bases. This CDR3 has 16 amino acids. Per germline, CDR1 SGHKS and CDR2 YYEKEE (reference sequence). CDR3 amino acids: CASSVYTGINNNEQFF. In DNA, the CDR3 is TGTGCCAGCAGCGTATATACAGGTATAAATAATAATGAGCAGTTCTTC.

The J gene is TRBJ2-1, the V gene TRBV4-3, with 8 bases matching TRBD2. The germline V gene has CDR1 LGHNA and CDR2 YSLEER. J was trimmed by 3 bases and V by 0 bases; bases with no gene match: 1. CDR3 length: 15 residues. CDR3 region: CASSQDSGNYNEQFF. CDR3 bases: TGCGCCAGCAGCCAAGATAGCGGGAACTACAATGAGCAGTTCTTC.

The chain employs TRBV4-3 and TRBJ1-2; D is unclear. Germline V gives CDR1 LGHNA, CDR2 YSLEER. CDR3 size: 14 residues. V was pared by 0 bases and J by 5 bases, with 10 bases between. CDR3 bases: TGCGCCAGCAGCCAAGATAGTGGGCCTTATGGCTACACCTTC. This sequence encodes CASSQDSGPYGYTF.

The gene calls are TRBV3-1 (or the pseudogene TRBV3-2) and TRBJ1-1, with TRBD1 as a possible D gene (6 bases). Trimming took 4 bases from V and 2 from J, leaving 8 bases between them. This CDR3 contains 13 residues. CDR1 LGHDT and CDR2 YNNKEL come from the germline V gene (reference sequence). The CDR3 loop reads CASSPDSNTEAFF. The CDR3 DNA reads TGTGCCAGCAGCCCGGACAGTAACACTGAAGCTTTCTTT.

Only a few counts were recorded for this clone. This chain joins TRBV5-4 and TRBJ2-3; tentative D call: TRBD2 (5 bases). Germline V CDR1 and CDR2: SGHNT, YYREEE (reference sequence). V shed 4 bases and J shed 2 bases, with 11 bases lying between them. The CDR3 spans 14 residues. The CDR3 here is CASSVLAHTDTQYF. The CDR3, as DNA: TGTGCCAGCAGCGTCCTAGCTCACACAGATACGCAGTATTTT.

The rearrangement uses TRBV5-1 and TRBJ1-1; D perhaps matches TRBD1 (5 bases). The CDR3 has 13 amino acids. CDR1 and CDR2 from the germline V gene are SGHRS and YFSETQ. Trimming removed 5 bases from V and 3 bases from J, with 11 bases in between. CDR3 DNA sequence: TGCGCCAGCAGTAATCGGGGGGACACTGAAGCTTTCTTT. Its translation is CASSNRGDTEAFF.

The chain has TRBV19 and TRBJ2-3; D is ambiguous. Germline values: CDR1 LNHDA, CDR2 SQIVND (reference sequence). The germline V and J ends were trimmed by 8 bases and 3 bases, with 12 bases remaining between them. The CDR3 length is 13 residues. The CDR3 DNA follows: TGTGCCAGTTTTGGGCTAACAACAGATACGCAGTATTTT. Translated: CASFGLTTDTQYF.

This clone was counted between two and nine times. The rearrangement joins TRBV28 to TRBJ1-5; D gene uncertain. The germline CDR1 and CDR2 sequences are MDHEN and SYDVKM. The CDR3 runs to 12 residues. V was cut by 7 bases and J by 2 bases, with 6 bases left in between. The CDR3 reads CASISGNQPQHF. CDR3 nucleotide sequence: TGTGCCAGCATATCGGGCAATCAGCCCCAGCATTTT. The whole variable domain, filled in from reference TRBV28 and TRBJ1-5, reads DVKVTQSSRYLVKRTGEKVFLECVQDMDHENMFWYRQDPGLGLRLIYFSYDVKMKEKGDIPEGYSVSREKKERFSLILESASTNQTSMYLCASISGNQPQHFGDGTRLSIL.

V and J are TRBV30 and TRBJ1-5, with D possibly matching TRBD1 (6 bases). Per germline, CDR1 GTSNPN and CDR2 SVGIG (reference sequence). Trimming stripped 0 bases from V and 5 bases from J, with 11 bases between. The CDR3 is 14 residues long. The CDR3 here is CAWSVVGGDQPQHF. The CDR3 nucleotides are TGTGCCTGGAGTGTGGTAGGGGGAGATCAGCCCCAGCATTTT.

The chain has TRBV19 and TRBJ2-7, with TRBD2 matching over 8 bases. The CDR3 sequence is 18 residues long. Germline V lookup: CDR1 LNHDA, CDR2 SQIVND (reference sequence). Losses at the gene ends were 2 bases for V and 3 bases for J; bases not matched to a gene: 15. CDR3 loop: CASSIRSMTREGLYEQYF. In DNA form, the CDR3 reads TGTGCCAGTAGTATACGTTCGATGACACGGGAGGGCCTCTACGAGCAGTACTTC.

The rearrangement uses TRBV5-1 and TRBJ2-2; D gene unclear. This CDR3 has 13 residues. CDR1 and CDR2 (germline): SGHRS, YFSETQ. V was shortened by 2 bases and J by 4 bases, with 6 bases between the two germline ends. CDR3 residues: CASSFSGTGELFF. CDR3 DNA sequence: TGCGCCAGCAGCTTTTCGGGCACCGGGGAGCTGTTTTTT.

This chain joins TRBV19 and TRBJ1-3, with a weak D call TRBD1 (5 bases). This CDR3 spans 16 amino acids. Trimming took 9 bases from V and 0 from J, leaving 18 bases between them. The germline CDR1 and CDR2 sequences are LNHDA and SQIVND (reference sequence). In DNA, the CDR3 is TGTGCCAGCTGCAAACCGGGACTCATCTCTGGAAACACCATATATTTT. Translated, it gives CASCKPGLISGNTIYF.

In nucleotides, the CDR3 is TGCGCCAGCAGCCAGACTAGCGGGAGCGTAAATGAGCAGTTCTTC. Translation gives CASSQTSGSVNEQFF. The chain combines TRBV5-1 with TRBJ2-1; 12 bases line up with TRBD2. V was clipped by 4 bases and J by 7 bases; unmatched bases: 6. Germline V CDR1 and CDR2: SGHRS, YFSETQ. The CDR3 spans 15 residues.

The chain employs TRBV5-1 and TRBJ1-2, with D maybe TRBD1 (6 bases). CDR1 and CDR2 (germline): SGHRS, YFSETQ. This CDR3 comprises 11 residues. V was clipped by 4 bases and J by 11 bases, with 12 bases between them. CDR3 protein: CASSDQGQYTF. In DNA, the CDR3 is TGCGCCAGCAGCGACCAGGGACAATACACCTTC. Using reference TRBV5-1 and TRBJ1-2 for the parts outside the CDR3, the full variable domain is KAGVTQTPRYLIKTRGQQVTLSCSPISGHRSVSWYQQTPGQGLQFLFEYFSETQRNKGNFPGRFSGRQFSNSRSEMNVSTLELGDSALYLCASSDQGQYTFGSGTRLTVV.

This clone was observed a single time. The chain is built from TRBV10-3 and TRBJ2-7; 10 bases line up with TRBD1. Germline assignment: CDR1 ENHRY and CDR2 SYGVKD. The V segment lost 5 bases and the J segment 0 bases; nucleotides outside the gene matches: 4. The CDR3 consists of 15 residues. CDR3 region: CAISSDRGSSYEQYF. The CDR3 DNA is TGTGCCATCAGTTCGGACAGGGGGTCCTCCTACGAGCAGTACTTC.

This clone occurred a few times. The CDR3 coding sequence is TGTGCCAGCAGTGGTGGCGGGACAGCTCCTACGACGCAGTACTTC. It codes for CASSGGGTAPTTQYF. V is TRBV25-1 and J is TRBJ2-7; the D gene is possibly TRBD1 (7 bases). The CDR3 spans 15 residues. Germline CDR1 and CDR2: MGHDK and SYGVNS. With 4 bases removed from V and 9 bases from J, the gap between germline ends came to 22 bases.

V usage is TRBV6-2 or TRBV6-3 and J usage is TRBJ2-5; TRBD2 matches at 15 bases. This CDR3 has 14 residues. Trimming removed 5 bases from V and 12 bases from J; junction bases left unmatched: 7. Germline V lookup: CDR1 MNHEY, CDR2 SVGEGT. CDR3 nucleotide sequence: TGTGCCAGCAGTAGGACTAGCGGGGGGGAGTCAAAGTACTTC. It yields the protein CASSRTSGGESKYF.

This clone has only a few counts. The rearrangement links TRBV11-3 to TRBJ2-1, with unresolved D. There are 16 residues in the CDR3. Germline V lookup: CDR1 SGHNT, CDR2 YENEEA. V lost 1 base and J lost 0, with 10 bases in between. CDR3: CASSLGGAPSYNEQFF. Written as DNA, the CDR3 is TGTGCCAGCAGCTTAGGAGGAGCCCCCTCCTACAATGAGCAGTTCTTC.

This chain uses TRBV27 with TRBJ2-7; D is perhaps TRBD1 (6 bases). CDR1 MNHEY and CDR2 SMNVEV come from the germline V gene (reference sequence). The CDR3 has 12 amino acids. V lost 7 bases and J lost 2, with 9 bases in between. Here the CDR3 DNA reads TGTGCCAGCAATCCAGGGGCCTACGAGCAGTACTTC. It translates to CASNPGAYEQYF.

The CDR3 loop is CASSFATSGSPLHF. The CDR3 region has the DNA TGTGCCAGCAGCTTCGCCACGAGCGGTTCACCCCTCCACTTT. The genes are TRBV11-2 and TRBJ1-6; D call uncertain. CDR3 length: 14 residues. CDR1 is SGHAT, CDR2 FQNNGV, per germline. Trimming stripped 3 bases from V and 9 bases from J, with 12 bases between.

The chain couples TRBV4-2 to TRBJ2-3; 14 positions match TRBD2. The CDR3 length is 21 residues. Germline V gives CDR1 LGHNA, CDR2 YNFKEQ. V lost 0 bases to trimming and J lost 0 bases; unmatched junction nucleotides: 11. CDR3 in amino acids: CASSQERSGGLAGGSTDTQYF. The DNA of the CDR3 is TGTGCCAGCAGCCAAGAGCGGTCCGGAGGACTAGCGGGAGGAAGCACAGATACGCAGTATTTT.

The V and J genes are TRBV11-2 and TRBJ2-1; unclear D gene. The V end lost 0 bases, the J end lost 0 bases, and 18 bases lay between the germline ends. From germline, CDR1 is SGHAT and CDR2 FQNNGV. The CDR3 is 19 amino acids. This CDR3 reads CASSLEVRLSQSSYNEQFF. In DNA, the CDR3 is TGTGCCAGCAGCTTAGAGGTACGGTTATCCCAAAGCTCCTACAATGAGCAGTTCTTC.

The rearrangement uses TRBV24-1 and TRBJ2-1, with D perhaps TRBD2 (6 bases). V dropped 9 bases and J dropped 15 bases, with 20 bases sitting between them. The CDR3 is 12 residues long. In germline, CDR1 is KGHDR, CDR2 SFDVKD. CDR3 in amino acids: CATENLGGAPFF. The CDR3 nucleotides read TGTGCCACCGAGAACTTGGGCGGGGCCCCGTTCTTC.

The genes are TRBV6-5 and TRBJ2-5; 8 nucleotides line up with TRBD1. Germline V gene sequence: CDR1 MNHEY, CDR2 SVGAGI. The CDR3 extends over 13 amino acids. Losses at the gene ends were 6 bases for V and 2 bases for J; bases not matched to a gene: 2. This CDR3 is CASSRTGQETQYF. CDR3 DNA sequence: TGTGCCAGCAGCCGGACAGGGCAAGAGACCCAGTACTTC.

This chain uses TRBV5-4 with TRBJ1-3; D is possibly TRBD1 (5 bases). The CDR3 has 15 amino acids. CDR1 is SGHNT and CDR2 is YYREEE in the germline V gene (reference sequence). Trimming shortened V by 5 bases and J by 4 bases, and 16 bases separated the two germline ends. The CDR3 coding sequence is TGTGCCAGCAGTCTTGGTGGGGCGGGAGGAAACACCATATATTTT. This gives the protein CASSLGGAGGNTIYF.

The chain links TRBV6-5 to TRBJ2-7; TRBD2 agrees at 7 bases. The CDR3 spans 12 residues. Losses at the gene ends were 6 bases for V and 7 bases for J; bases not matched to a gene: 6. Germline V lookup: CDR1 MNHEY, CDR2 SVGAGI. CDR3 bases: TGTGCCAGCAGCCTACTAGCGCGGGAGCAGTACTTC. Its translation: CASSLLAREQYF.

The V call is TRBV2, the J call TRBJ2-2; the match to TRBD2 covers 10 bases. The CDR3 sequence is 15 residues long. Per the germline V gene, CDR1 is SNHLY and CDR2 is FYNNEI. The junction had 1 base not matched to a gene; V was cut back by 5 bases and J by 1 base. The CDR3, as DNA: TGTGCCAGCAGTCGGACTAGCGGGAACACCGGGGAGCTGTTTTTT. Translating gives CASSRTSGNTGELFF.

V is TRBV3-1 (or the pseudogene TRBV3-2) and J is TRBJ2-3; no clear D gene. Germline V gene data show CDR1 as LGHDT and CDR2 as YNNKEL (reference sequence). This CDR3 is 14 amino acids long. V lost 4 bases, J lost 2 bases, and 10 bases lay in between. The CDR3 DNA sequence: TGTGCCAGCAGCCGCGCCCCCGCCACAGATACGCAGTATTTT. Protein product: CASSRAPATDTQYF.

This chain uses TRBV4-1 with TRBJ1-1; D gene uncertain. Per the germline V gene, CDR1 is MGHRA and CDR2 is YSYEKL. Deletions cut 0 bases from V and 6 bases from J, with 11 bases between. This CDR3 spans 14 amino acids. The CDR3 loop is CASSQERGSPEAFF. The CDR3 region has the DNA TGCGCCAGCAGCCAAGAACGAGGGAGCCCTGAAGCTTTCTTT.

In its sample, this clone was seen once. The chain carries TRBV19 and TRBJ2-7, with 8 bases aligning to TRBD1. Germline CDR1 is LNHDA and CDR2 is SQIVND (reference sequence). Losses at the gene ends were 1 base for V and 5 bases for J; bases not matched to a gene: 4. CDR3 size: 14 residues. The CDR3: CASSIAGRGHEQYF. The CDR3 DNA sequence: TGTGCCAGTAGTATAGCGGGCAGGGGGCACGAGCAGTACTTC.